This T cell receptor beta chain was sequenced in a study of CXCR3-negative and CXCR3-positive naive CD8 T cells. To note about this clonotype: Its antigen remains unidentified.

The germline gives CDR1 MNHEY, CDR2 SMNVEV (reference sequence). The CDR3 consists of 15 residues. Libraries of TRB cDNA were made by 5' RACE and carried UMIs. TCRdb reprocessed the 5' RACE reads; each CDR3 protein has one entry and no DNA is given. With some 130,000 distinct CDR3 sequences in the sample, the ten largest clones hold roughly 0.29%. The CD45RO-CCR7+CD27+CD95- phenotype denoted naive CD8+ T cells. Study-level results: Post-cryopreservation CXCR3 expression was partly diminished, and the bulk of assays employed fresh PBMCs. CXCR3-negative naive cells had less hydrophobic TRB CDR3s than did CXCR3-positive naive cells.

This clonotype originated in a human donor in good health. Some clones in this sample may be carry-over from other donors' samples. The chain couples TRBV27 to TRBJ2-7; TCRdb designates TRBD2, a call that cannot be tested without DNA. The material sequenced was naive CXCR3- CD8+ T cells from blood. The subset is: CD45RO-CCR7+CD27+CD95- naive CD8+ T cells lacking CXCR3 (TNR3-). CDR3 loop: CASSLSPGLGYEQYF.